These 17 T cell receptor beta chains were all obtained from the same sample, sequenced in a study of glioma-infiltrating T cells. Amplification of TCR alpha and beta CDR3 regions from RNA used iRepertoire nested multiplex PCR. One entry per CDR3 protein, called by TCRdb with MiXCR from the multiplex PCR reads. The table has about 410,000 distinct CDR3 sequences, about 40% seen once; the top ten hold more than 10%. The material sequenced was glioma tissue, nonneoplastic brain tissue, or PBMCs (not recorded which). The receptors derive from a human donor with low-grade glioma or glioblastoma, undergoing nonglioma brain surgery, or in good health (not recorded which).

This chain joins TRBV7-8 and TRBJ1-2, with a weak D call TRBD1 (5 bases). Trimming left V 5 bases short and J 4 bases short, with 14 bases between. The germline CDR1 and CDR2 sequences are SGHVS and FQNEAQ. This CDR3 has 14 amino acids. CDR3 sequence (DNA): TGTGCCAGCAGCCCTCGGGGCCCCACCTATGGCTACACCTTC. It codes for CASSPRGPTYGYTF.

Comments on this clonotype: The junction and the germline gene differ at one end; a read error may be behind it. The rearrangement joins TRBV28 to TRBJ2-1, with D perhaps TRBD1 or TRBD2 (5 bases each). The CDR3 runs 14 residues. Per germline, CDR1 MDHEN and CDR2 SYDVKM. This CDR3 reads CASTPPGLRNEQSF. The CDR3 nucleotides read TGTGCCAGCACCCCCCCGGGGCTCCGCAATGAGCAGTCCTTC.

The CDR3 coding sequence is TGCAGTGCTAGATCCGGCCCGACAGGGGGCCAGGGCGGGGAGCTGTTTTTT. The encoded protein is CSARSGPTGGQGGELFF. V gene TRBV20-1 combines with J gene TRBJ2-2; 10 bases line up with TRBD1. This CDR3 is 17 amino acids long. The germline gives CDR1 DFQATT, CDR2 SNEGSKA (reference sequence). The junction had 13 bases not matched to a gene; V was cut back by 2 bases and J by 7 bases.

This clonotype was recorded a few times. CDR3 DNA: TGCGCCAGCAGCCAAGATTTTCTGGAGAGCCTTTCCTACGAGCAGTACTTC. It encodes CASSQDFLESLSYEQYF. The V and J genes are TRBV4-1 and TRBJ2-7, with unresolved D. Germline CDR1 reads MGHRA; CDR2 reads YSYEKL. Trimming removed 0 bases from V and 1 base from J, with 16 bases in between. The CDR3 totals 17 residues.

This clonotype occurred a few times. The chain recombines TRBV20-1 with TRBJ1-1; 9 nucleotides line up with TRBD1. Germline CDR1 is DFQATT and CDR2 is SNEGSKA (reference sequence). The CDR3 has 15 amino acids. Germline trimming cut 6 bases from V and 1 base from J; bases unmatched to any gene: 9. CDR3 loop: CSAPDRGGRNTEAFF. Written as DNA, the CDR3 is TGCAGTGCACCCGACAGGGGGGGTCGGAACACTGAAGCTTTCTTT.

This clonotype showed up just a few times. The CDR3 nucleotides are TGTGCCAGCAGTGAGTCTAGGGGGCTTGGAAACATTCAGTACTTC. Translated, it gives CASSESRGLGNIQYF. V usage is TRBV25-1 and J usage is TRBJ2-4; 7 bases align to TRBD1. The CDR3 is made up of 15 amino acids. With V trimmed by 3 bases and J by 6 bases, 8 bases remained unmatched. Germline V gene sequence: CDR1 MGHDK, CDR2 SYGVNS. The full variable domain, with the rest looked up from reference TRBV25-1 and TRBJ2-4, is EADIYQTPRYLVIGTGKKITLECSQTMGHDKMYWYQQDPGMELHLIHYSYGVNSTEKGDLSSESTVSRIRTEHFPLTLESARPSHTSQYLCASSESRGLGNIQYFGAGTRLSVL.

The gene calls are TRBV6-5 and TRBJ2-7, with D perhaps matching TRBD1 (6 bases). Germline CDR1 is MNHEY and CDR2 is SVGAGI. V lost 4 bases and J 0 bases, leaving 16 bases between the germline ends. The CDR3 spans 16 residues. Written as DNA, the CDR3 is TGTGCCAGCAGTTTCACCTCCGGGACACCCTCCTACGAGCAGTACTTC. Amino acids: CASSFTSGTPSYEQYF.

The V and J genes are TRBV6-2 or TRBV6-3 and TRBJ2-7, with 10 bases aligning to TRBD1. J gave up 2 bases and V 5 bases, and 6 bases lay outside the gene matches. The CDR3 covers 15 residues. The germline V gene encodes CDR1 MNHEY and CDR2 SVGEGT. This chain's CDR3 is CASSKGQGSPYEQYF. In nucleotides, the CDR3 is TGTGCCAGCAGTAAGGGACAGGGGTCCCCCTACGAGCAGTACTTC.

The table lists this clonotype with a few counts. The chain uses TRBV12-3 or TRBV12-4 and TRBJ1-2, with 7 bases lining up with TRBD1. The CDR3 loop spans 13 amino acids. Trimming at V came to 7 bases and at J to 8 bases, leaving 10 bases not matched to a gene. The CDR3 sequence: CASTQDRNEGYTF. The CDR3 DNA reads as TGTGCCAGCACCCAGGACAGGAATGAAGGCTACACCTTC.

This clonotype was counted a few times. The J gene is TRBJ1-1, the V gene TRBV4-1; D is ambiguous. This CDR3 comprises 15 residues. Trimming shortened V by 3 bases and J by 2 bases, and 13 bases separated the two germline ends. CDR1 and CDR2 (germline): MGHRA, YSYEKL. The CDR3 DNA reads TGCGCCAGCAGCCACGGCGTTTTCCAAAACACTGAAGCTTTCTTT. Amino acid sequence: CASSHGVFQNTEAFF.

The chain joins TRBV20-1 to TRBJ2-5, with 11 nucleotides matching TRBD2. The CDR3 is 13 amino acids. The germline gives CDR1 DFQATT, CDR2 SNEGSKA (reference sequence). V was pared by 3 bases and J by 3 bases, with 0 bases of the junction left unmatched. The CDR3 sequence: CSARTSGKETQYF. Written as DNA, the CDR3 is TGCAGTGCTAGGACTAGCGGGAAAGAGACCCAGTACTTC.

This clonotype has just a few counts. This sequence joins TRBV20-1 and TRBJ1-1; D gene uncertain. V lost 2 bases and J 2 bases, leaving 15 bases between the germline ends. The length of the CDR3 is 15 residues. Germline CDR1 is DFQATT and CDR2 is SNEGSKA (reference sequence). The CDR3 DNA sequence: TGCAGTGCTAGACACAGCCAGCGTCGAAACACTGAAGCTTTCTTT. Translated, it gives CSARHSQRRNTEAFF.

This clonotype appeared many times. The CDR3 sequence: CASSYGKTGGSNTEAFF. The CDR3 coding sequence is TGTGCCAGCAGTTACGGGAAAACAGGAGGATCGAACACTGAAGCTTTCTTT. V gene TRBV6-5 combines with J gene TRBJ1-1, with D possibly matching TRBD1 (5 bases). V gave up 2 bases and J gave up 1 base, with 17 bases separating them. The CDR3 loop spans 17 amino acids. Germline V gene lookup returns CDR1 MNHEY and CDR2 SVGAGI.

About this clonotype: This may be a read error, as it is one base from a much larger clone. Here the CDR3 DNA reads TGCAGTGCGGAACCGGGTGGTGGCAATCAGCCCCAGCATTTT. This gives the protein CSAEPGGGNQPQHF. The gene calls are TRBV20-1 and TRBJ1-5, with D unresolved. The CDR3 extends over 14 amino acids. V was shortened by 6 bases and J by 2 bases, with 14 bases between the two germline ends. CDR1 is DFQATT, CDR2 SNEGSKA, per germline (reference sequence).

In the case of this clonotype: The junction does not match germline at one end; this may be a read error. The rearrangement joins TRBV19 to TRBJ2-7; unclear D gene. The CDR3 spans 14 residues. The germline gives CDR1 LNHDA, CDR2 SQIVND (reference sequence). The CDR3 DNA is TGTGCCAGTAGCACCCTGGGCCTCTCCTACAAGCAGTACTTC. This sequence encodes CASSTLGLSYKQYF.

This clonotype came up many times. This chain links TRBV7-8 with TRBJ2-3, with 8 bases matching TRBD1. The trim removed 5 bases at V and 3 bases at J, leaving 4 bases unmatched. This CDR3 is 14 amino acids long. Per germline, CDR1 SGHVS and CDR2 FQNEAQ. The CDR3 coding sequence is TGTGCCAGCAGCCATGACAGGGGTACAGATACGCAGTATTTT. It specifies CASSHDRGTDTQYF.

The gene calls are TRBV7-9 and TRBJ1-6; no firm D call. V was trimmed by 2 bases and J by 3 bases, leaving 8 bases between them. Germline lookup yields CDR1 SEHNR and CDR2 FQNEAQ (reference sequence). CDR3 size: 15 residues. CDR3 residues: CASSLMGYYNSPLHF. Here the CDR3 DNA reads TGTGCCAGCAGCTTAATGGGGTACTATAATTCACCCCTCCACTTT.